The clone carrying this TCR beta chain was detected only a few times. Its specificity is not known. A much larger clonotype is one base distant, so this may be a read error. This sample stems from a study of T cell repertoires in cytomegalovirus infection. Turning to the study itself: Both CMV infection and a matching HLA type were indicated by public TCR beta signatures. Points from the study as a whole: The response measured ex vivo was dominated by TCR beta clonotypes (HLA-C-restricted and CMV-specific). CMV carriers having the relevant HLA were flagged by cumulative public TCR beta family frequency.

TCRdb independently ran MiXCR on the reads; one entry per CDR3 protein. The sample records about 680,000 distinct CDR3 sequences, 24% being singletons. Germline assignment: CDR1 SGDLS and CDR2 YYNGEE. CDR3 size: 15 residues. V lost 0 bases, J lost 4 bases, and 2 bases stayed unmatched. The TCR originated in a human donor in good health (CMV status not recorded). Some clones in this sample may be carry-over from other donors' samples. The sequenced sample was CD8+ T cells from PBMCs. The chain uses TRBV9 and TRBJ2-2; 8 bases fit TRBD1. In nucleotides, the CDR3 is TGTGCCAGCAGCGTAGCAGGGGGCTTCACCGGGGAGCTGTTTTTT. As protein: CASSVAGGFTGELFF.